This TCR beta chain was sequenced in a study of OX40 agonist ivuxolimab in advanced cancers. About the study as a whole: Ivuxolimab was an agonistic, fully human IgG2 monoclonal antibody directed against OX40 (CD134), a costimulatory receptor. Three dose-escalation patients achieved partial responses, one with hepatocellular carcinoma and two with cutaneous melanoma. Peripheral TCRbeta sequencing was intended to test whether TCR sequence diversity was altered and clonal T-cell expansion was caused by ivuxolimab. Patients were allowed to have had prior anti-PD-1, anti-PD-L1 or anti-CTLA-4 therapy, and 30% to 40% of the dose-escalation patients had previously received checkpoint inhibitors. In the dose-escalation cohort, roughly 82% of patients were male, and the mean age was roughly 56 years with a range of about 23 to 79. Of the approximately 50 dose-escalation patients, hepatocellular carcinoma was present in 19, melanoma in approximately 15, renal cell carcinoma in 9 and head and neck cancer in 9. Intravenous ivuxolimab was administered to patients every 2 weeks at six dose levels: 0.01, 0.1, 0.3, 1.5, 3 and 10 mg/kg. The paper describes the monotherapy dose-escalation part (N ≈ 52 patients) of the phase I trial of ivuxolimab. The full study reports these points: Which antigens the clonally expanded peripheral T cells were specific for was not determined. After ivuxolimab, CD8+ T cells had more expanded clones than CD4+ T cells on average. Low levels of normalized T-cell clonal expansion were also seen in some patients who did not respond. At doses of 0.1 to 3.0 mg/kg, clonal expansion of both CD4+ and CD8+ T cells in blood was seen between baseline and week 6. Partial responders in the 0.1-3.0 mg/kg groups had among the lowest normalized peripheral clonal expansion, especially among CD8+ T cells.

A single count supports this clone. Its antigen has not been determined. Base qualities were left out, and no much larger clone turns up one base away. Patients with autoimmune disease history or receiving systemic immunosuppression were excluded from the trial. Peripheral blood for TCR sequencing was collected from all dose cohorts at baseline, on cycle 4 day 1, and on cycle 7 day 1. The samples were drawn from a first-in-human, open-label, multicenter phase I dose-escalation trial of ivuxolimab. Adults with locally advanced or metastatic melanoma, renal cell carcinoma, hepatocellular carcinoma or head and neck squamous cell carcinoma were enrolled in the trial. Before TCR sequencing, CD4+ T cells and CD8+ T cells were sorted from peripheral blood as separate populations. Counted from cysteine to phenylalanine, this CDR3 has 15 amino acids. Only CDR3 DNA is held: 45 bases, read in frame from base 1. V is cut back by 4 bases and J by 3 bases, with 7 bases in the junction unmatched. The germline V gene (reference sequence) sets CDR1 to SGHNT and CDR2 to YYREEE.

To sequence the TCRbeta CDR3 region, genomic DNA was isolated from the sorted cells. The immunoSEQ Assay was used to sequence the TCRbeta CDR3 regions. Here the immuneACCESS table is served through TCRdb, limited to in-frame sequences with V and J called. Missing clones are a known gap in these copies; in checked studies unresolved V genes cover under half, and the rest lacks a known reason. Present in this sample are 75,000 to 95,000 clones, 92% of which were seen just once. 0.5% to 0.55% of the sample is held by the ten biggest clonotypes. The V and J segments used are TRBV5-4 and TRBJ2-7, and 10 junction bases match TRBD1. The clonotype was recovered from an adult with an advanced solid tumor such as melanoma, head and neck, liver or kidney cancer. The sequenced sample was CD4+ or CD8+ T cells sorted from blood, obtained in a trial of the OX40 agonist ivuxolimab. The CDR3 sequence is CASSAPGQGFYEQYF. The nucleotides are TGTGCCAGCAGCGCCCCGGGACAGGGGTTCTACGAGCAGTACTTC.